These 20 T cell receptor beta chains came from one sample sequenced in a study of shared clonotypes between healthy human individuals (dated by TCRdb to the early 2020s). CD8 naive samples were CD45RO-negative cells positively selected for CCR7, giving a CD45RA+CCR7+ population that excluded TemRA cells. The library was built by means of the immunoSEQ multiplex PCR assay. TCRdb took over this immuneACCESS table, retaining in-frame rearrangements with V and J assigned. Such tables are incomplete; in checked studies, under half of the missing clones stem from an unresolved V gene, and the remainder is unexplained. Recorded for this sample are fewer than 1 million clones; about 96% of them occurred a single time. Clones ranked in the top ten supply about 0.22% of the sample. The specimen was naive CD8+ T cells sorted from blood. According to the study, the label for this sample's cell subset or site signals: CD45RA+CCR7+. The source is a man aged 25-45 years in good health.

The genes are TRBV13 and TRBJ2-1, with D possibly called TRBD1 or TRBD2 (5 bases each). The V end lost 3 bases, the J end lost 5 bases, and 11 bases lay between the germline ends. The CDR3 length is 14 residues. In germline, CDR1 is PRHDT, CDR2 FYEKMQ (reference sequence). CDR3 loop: CASSFPGPDNEQFF. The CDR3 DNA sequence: TGTGCCAGCAGCTTCCCGGGACCGGACAATGAGCAGTTCTTC. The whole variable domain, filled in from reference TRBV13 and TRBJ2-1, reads AAGVIQSPRHLIKEKRETATLKCYPIPRHDTVYWYQQGPGQDPQFLISFYEKMQSDKGSIPDRFSAQQFSDYHSELNMSSLELGDSALYFCASSFPGPDNEQFFGPGTRLTVL.

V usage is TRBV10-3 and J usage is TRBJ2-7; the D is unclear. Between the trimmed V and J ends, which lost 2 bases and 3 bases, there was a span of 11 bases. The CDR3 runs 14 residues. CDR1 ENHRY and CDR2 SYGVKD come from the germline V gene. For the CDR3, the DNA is TGTGCCATCAGTGAGCTACAACTCGGCTACGAGCAGTACTTC. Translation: CAISELQLGYEQYF.

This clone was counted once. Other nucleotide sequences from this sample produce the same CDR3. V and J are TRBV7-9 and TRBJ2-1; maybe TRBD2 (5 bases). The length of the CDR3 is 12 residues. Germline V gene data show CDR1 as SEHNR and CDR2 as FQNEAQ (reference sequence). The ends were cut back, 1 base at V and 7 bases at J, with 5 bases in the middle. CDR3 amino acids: CASSLGRNEQFF. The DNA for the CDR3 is TGTGCCAGCAGCTTAGGGAGGAATGAGCAGTTCTTC.

CDR3 sequence: CASSVHRGDGYTF. The DNA for the CDR3 is TGTGCCAGCAGTGTTCACAGGGGCGATGGCTACACCTTC. The V and J genes are TRBV6-6 and TRBJ1-2; 7 bases line up with TRBD1. The V gene's germline CDR1 is MNHNY and CDR2 SVGAGI (reference sequence). The junction had 6 bases not matched to a gene; V was cut back by 5 bases and J by 6 bases. This CDR3 region has 13 residues.

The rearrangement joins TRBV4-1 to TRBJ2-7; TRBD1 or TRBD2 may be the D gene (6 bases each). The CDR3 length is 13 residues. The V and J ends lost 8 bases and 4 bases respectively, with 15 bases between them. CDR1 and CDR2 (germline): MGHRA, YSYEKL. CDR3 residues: CASGPLGGYEQYF. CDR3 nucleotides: TGCGCCAGCGGGCCCCTAGGGGGGTACGAGCAGTACTTC.

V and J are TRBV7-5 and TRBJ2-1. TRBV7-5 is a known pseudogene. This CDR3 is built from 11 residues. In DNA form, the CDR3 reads TGTGTCAGGAGATGGAACAATGAGCAGTTCTTC. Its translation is CVRRWNNEQFF.

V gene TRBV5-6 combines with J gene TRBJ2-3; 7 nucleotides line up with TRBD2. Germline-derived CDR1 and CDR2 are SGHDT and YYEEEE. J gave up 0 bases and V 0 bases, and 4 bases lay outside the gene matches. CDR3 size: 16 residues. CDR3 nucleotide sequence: TGTGCCAGCAGCTTGGTAGGGACTATAAGCACAGATACGCAGTATTTT. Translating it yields CASSLVGTISTDTQYF. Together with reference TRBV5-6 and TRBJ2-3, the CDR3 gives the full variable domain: DAGVTQSPTHLIKTRGQQVTLRCSPKSGHDTVSWYQQALGQGPQFIFQYYEEEERQRGNFPDRFSGHQFPNYSSELNVNALLLGDSALYLCASSLVGTISTDTQYFGPGTRLTVL.

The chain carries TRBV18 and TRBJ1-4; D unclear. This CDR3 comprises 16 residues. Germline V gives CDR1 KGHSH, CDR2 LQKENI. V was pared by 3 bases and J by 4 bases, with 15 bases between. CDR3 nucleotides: TGTGCCAGCTCACCGATGACCAACAGTAATAATGAAAAACTGTTTTTT. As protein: CASSPMTNSNNEKLFF.

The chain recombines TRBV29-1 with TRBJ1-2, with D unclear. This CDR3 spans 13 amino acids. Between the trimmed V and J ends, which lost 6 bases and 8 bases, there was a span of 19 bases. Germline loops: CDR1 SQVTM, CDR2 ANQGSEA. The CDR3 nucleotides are TGCAGCGTCACCTTTGACGACGTGGTCGGCTACACCTTC. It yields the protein CSVTFDDVVGYTF. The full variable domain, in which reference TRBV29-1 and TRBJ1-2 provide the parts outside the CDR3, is SAVISQKPSRDICQRGTSLTIQCQVDSQVTMMFWYRQQPGQSLTLIATANQGSEATYESGFVIDKFPISRPNLTFSTLTVSNMSPEDSSIYLCSVTFDDVVGYTFGSGTRLTVV.

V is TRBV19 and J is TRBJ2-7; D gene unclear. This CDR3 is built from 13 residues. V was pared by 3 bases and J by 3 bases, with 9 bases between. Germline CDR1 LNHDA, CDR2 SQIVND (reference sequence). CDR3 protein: CASSMQNSYEQYF. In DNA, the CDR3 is TGTGCCAGTAGTATGCAGAACAGCTACGAGCAGTACTTC.

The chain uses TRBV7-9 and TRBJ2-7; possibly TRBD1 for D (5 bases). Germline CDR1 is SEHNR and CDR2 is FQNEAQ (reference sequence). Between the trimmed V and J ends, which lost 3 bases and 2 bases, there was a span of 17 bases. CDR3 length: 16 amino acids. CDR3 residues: CASSFSPVTETYEQYF. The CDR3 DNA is TGTGCCAGCAGCTTCTCACCCGTGACAGAAACCTACGAGCAGTACTTC.

The CDR3 spells CASSGRVWSTEAFF. DNA of the CDR3: TGTGCCAGCAGTGGCAGGGTATGGAGCACTGAAGCTTTCTTT. This sequence joins TRBV25-1 and TRBJ1-1, with D perhaps TRBD1 (5 bases). The CDR3 length is 14 residues. Between the trimmed V and J ends, which lost 4 bases and 4 bases, there was a span of 13 bases. CDR1 is MGHDK and CDR2 is SYGVNS in the germline V gene.

The CDR3, as DNA: TGCAGCGTTGAGATTTGGTCGCCAGGGGAATATGGTGGCTACACCTTC. Encoded protein: CSVEIWSPGEYGGYTF. The J gene is TRBJ1-2, the V gene TRBV29-1, with D perhaps TRBD1 (6 bases). CDR1 and CDR2 from the germline V gene are SQVTM and ANQGSEA. Trimming shortened V by 3 bases and J by 7 bases, and 24 bases separated the two germline ends. The CDR3 is 16 residues long.

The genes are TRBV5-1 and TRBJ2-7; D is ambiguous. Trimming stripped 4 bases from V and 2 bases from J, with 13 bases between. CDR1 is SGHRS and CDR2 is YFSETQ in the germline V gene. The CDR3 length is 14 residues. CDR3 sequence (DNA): TGCGCCAGCAGCCCGGAAGGCGGTCCCTACGAGCAGTACTTC. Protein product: CASSPEGGPYEQYF.

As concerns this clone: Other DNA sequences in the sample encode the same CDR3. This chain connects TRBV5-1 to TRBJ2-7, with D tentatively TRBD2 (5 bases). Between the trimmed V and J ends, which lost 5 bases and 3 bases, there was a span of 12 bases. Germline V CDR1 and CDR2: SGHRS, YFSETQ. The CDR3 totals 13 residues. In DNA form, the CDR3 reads TGCGCCAGCAGTCCCCGGGGAAACTACGAGCAGTACTTC. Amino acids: CASSPRGNYEQYF.

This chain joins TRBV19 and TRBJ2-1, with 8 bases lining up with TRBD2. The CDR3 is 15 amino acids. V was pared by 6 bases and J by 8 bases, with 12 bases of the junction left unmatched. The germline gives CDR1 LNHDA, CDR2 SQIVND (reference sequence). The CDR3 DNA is TGTGCCAGTAGCCGAGCGGGAGTCTCCTTAGATGAGCAGTTCTTC. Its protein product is CASSRAGVSLDEQFF.

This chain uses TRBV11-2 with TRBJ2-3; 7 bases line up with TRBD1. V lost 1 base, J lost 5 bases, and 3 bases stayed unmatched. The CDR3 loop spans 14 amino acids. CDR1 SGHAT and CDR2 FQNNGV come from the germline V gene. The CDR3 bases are TGTGCCAGCAGCTTAGGGTCAGGGGGAGATACGCAGTATTTT. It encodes CASSLGSGGDTQYF.

CDR3 sequence: CASSVGTVNEQFF. CDR3 sequence (DNA): TGTGCCAGCAGTGTCGGGACAGTCAATGAGCAGTTCTTC. The chain employs TRBV13 and TRBJ2-1; 7 bases line up with TRBD1. Germline CDR1 and CDR2: PRHDT and FYEKMQ (reference sequence). This CDR3 has 13 residues. J was trimmed by 6 bases and V by 6 bases; bases with no gene match: 5. Filled out from reference TRBV13 and TRBJ2-1, the complete variable domain reads AAGVIQSPRHLIKEKRETATLKCYPIPRHDTVYWYQQGPGQDPQFLISFYEKMQSDKGSIPDRFSAQQFSDYHSELNMSSLELGDSALYFCASSVGTVNEQFFGPGTRLTVL.

The chain's CDR3 is CASSLLYQETQYF. The CDR3 bases are TGCGCCAGCAGCCTACTATACCAAGAGACCCAGTACTTC. The V and J genes are TRBV5-1 and TRBJ2-5; the D is unclear. Trimming took 4 bases from V and 0 from J, leaving 7 bases between them. There are 13 residues in the CDR3. Germline CDR1 reads SGHRS; CDR2 reads YFSETQ.

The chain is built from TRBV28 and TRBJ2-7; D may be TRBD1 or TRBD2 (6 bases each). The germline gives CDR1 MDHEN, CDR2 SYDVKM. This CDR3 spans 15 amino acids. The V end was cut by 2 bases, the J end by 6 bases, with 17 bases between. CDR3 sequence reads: CASSLEGGPLGEQYF. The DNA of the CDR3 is TGTGCCAGCAGTTTAGAGGGGGGCCCCTTAGGCGAGCAGTACTTC.